Below, 20 T cell receptor beta chains from the same sample are listed, as sequenced in a study of blood T cell repertoires in COVID-19. Clones were sequenced by immunoSEQ multiplex PCR, and TCRdb holds only the in-frame ones, with some missing. This sample has approximately 45,000 clones, with roughly 90% found just once. Sequenced input: peripheral blood. All receptors derive from a human donor in a cohort sampled during active COVID-19.

This chain uses TRBV29-1 with TRBJ2-7; 9 nucleotides line up with TRBD1. Germline V gene data show CDR1 as SQVTM and CDR2 as ANQGSEA. With 7 bases clipped from V and 4 bases from J, the junction kept 2 bases outside the gene matches. The CDR3 spans 11 residues. The CDR3 protein is CSAGQGYEQYF. Here the CDR3 DNA reads TGCAGCGCCGGACAGGGGTACGAGCAGTACTTC.

The chain has TRBV7-9 and TRBJ2-5; no clear D gene. The germline V and J ends were trimmed by 4 bases and 1 base, with 4 bases remaining between them. The CDR3 runs 12 residues. In germline, CDR1 is SEHNR, CDR2 FQNEAQ (reference sequence). CDR3 bases: TGTGCCAGCAGCTCCCTCCAAGAGACCCAGTACTTC. This encodes CASSSLQETQYF. The variable domain in full, completed from reference TRBV7-9 and TRBJ2-5, reads DTGVSQNPRHKITKRGQNVTFRCDPISEHNRLYWYRQTLGQGPEFLTYFQNEAQLEKSRLLSDRFSAERPKGSFSTLEIQRTEQGDSAMYLCASSSLQETQYFGPGTRLLVL.

This chain uses TRBV9 with TRBJ2-6; 7 bases line up with TRBD1. V lost 0 bases, J lost 0 bases, and 6 bases stayed unmatched. CDR1 is SGDLS, CDR2 YYNGEE, per germline. The CDR3 consists of 18 residues. DNA for the CDR3: TGTGCCAGCAGCGTAGGACAGGGAGTATACTCTGGGGCCAACGTCCTGACTTTC. Its protein is CASSVGQGVYSGANVLTF.

CDR3 nucleotide sequence: TGTGCCAGCAGTCAAGAACAGGGGGCAGGTCGTGGCTACACCTTC. Its protein is CASSQEQGAGRGYTF. This chain joins TRBV6-6 and TRBJ1-2, with TRBD1 matching 9 bases. In germline, CDR1 is MNHNY, CDR2 SVGAGI (reference sequence). V lost 5 bases to trimming and J lost 7 bases; unmatched junction nucleotides: 11. The CDR3 sequence is 15 residues long.

The chain joins TRBV9 to TRBJ1-6; weak D call: TRBD1 (5 bases). CDR1 is SGDLS, CDR2 YYNGEE, per germline. V shed 4 bases and J shed 8 bases, with 16 bases lying between them. CDR3 length: 15 residues. The CDR3 region is CASSSGLPSDSPLHF. The CDR3 DNA sequence: TGTGCCAGCAGCTCGGGACTACCTAGTGATTCACCCCTCCACTTT.

The chain couples TRBV30 to TRBJ1-2; TRBD1 matches at 10 bases. Unmatched junction bases numbered 2, after V lost 1 base and J lost 3 bases. CDR1 and CDR2 from the germline V gene are GTSNPN and SVGIG (reference sequence). The CDR3 contains 14 residues. In DNA form, the CDR3 reads TGTGCCTGGAGTGGGGACAGGGGAGACTATGGCTACACCTTC. Translated, it gives CAWSGDRGDYGYTF.

This clone was observed a few times. The CDR3 protein is CASTQGVGEQYF. The CDR3 DNA is TGTGCCAGCACCCAGGGGGTAGGTGAGCAGTACTTC. This chain connects TRBV6-5 to TRBJ2-7; 7 positions agree with TRBD1. CDR1 and CDR2 from the germline V gene are MNHEY and SVGAGI. This CDR3 comprises 12 residues. Losses at the gene ends were 7 bases for V and 7 bases for J; bases not matched to a gene: 7.

The rearrangement links TRBV7-2 to TRBJ2-4, with 14 bases fitting TRBD2. The CDR3 sequence is 17 residues long. The germline V gene has CDR1 SGHTA and CDR2 FQGNSA. Trimming cost V 5 bases and J 2 bases; bases outside gene matches: 5. The CDR3: CASSPRTSGGTKNIQYF. The CDR3 DNA reads as TGTGCCAGCAGCCCGAGGACTAGCGGGGGGACCAAAAACATTCAGTACTTC.

About this clone itself: The same CDR3 also results from other DNA sequences found in this sample. This chain links TRBV11-2 with TRBJ1-1; a weak D match, TRBD1 (6 bases). This CDR3 is 14 amino acids long. The V gene's germline CDR1 is SGHAT and CDR2 FQNNGV. Trimming cost V 5 bases and J 5 bases, with 15 bases left between them. The CDR3 region has the DNA TGTGCCAGCAGCCCCGCTAGGGGGGGAACTGAAGCTTTCTTT. This gives the protein CASSPARGGTEAFF.

The chain joins TRBV7-9 to TRBJ1-1; D call uncertain. The V and J ends lost 0 bases and 6 bases respectively, with 11 bases between them. The CDR3 sequence is 14 residues long. CDR1 and CDR2 (germline): SEHNR, FQNEAQ (reference sequence). CDR3 DNA sequence: TGTGCCAGCAGCTTAGCTGGTCTACTGGCTGAAGCTTTCTTT. Translating gives CASSLAGLLAEAFF.

This chain joins TRBV3-1 (or the pseudogene TRBV3-2) and TRBJ1-1; tentatively, D is TRBD1 (6 bases). V gave up 5 bases and J gave up 5 bases, with 12 bases separating them. CDR3 size: 13 residues. Germline loops: CDR1 LGHDT, CDR2 YNNKEL (reference sequence). Written as DNA, the CDR3 is TGTGCCAGCAGCACAGGGACGAGGACTGAAGCTTTCTTT. It is translated as CASSTGTRTEAFF.

This chain connects TRBV25-1 to TRBJ1-1; D possibly corresponds to TRBD1 (5 bases). Germline V CDR1 and CDR2: MGHDK, SYGVNS. CDR3 length equals 14 residues. V was shortened by 1 base and J by 4 bases, with 10 bases between the two germline ends. The CDR3 DNA reads TGTGCCAGCAGTGAATTGGACATGATCACTGAAGCTTTCTTT. Its translation is CASSELDMITEAFF.

V is TRBV6-6 and J is TRBJ2-1; possible D gene TRBD1, 5 bases. The CDR3 is 16 amino acids. Germline assignment: CDR1 MNHNY and CDR2 SVGAGI (reference sequence). V lost 6 bases to trimming and J lost 0 bases, with 15 bases between them. CDR3 sequence reads: CASSDAVQVSYNEQFF. In DNA form, the CDR3 reads TGTGCCAGCAGCGATGCCGTACAGGTCTCCTACAATGAGCAGTTCTTC.

This rearrangement joins TRBV5-1 to TRBJ1-2, with D uncertain. The germline V gene encodes CDR1 SGHRS and CDR2 YFSETQ. The CDR3 covers 15 residues. Trimming removed 2 bases at V and 4 bases at J, with 15 bases between. CDR3 in DNA: TGCGCCAGCAGCTTAGACCCCGCGGTAGGCTATGGCTACACCTTC. It specifies CASSLDPAVGYGYTF.

This clone was observed a handful of times. The gene calls are TRBV4-1 and TRBJ1-4; the D gene is possibly TRBD1 (5 bases). This CDR3 region has 17 residues. Trimming stripped 3 bases from V and 3 bases from J, with 17 bases between. CDR1 and CDR2 from the germline V gene are MGHRA and YSYEKL. CDR3 loop: CASSHGGTGLANEKLFF. CDR3 nucleotides: TGCGCCAGCAGCCACGGCGGGACGGGGCTGGCTAATGAAAAACTGTTTTTT.

The rearrangement links TRBV7-7 to TRBJ2-1; 7 bases are shared with TRBD1. V gave up 3 bases and J gave up 8 bases; unmatched junction bases: 10. The CDR3 runs 15 residues. Germline V gene data show CDR1 as SSHAT and CDR2 as FNYEAQ (reference sequence). The CDR3 spells CASSFGTVSSDEQFF. CDR3 coding DNA: TGTGCCAGCAGCTTCGGGACAGTCTCAAGCGATGAGCAGTTCTTC.

The rearrangement joins TRBV20-1 to TRBJ2-2; D may be TRBD2 (5 bases). Germline V gene lookup returns CDR1 DFQATT and CDR2 SNEGSKA (reference sequence). The ends were cut back, 3 bases at V and 6 bases at J, with 8 bases in the middle. The CDR3 has 12 amino acids. CDR3 sequence: CSASGRAGELFF. The CDR3 DNA reads TGCAGTGCTAGTGGGCGGGCCGGGGAGCTGTTTTTT.

The chain couples TRBV18 to TRBJ2-7; 8 bases map to TRBD1. After removal of 2 bases from V and 5 bases from J, the junction contained 14 bases not matched to a gene. CDR1 is KGHSH, CDR2 LQKENI, per germline. The length of the CDR3 is 17 residues. The CDR3 reads CASSPSFTGTGGDEQYF. CDR3 nucleotide sequence: TGTGCCAGCTCACCATCTTTCACCGGGACAGGTGGTGACGAGCAGTACTTC. The full variable domain, rest sourced from reference TRBV18 and TRBJ2-7, is NAGVMQNPRHLVRRRGQEARLRCSPMKGHSHVYWYRQLPEEGLKFMVYLQKENIIDESGMPKERFSAEFPKEGPSILRIQQVVRGDSAAYFCASSPSFTGTGGDEQYFGPGTRLTVT.

The J gene is TRBJ2-5, the V gene TRBV9, with D perhaps matching TRBD1 (5 bases). With 4 bases removed from V and 2 bases from J, the gap between germline ends came to 9 bases. CDR3 length: 13 residues. CDR1 SGDLS and CDR2 YYNGEE come from the germline V gene. CDR3 amino acids: CASSRTLQETQYF. CDR3 coding DNA: TGTGCCAGCAGCCGGACACTTCAAGAGACCCAGTACTTC.

This clone was recorded once. The gene calls are TRBV2 and TRBJ1-2; possible D gene TRBD1, 6 bases. The CDR3 has 12 residues. Germline V gene sequence: CDR1 SNHLY, CDR2 FYNNEI. V shed 4 bases and J shed 6 bases, with 9 bases lying between them. As DNA, the CDR3 is TGTGCCAGCAGTGGGACAGAGGATGGCTACACCTTC. Residues: CASSGTEDGYTF.